This entry features one TCR beta chain sequence. No antigen is known for it. This specimen comes from a study of blood T cells in healthy people across ages. Germline V lookup: CDR1 LGHNA, CDR2 YSLEER. This CDR3 region has 14 residues. V lost 4 bases and J lost 4, with 12 bases in between. The use of a sample-barcoded 5' primer and a J-beta primer mix characterized a second PCR of about 6 to 12 cycles. MiXCR, applied by TCRdb to the 5' RACE reads, yields one record per CDR3 protein. The sample lists about 900,000 distinct CDR3 sequences, 48% occurring once. General observations from the study: It was found that TCR beta diversity correlated strongly with the percentage of naive T cells. Total diversity from one million sequenced T cells was likely underestimated.

The sequenced sample was blood. The genes are TRBV4-3 and TRBJ2-3, with a tentative D call TRBD2 (6 bases). This clonotype was sampled from a man aged 25 to 40 in good health. CDR3 residues: CASSRASEADTQYF. The CDR3 DNA sequence: TGCGCCAGCAGCCGCGCTAGCGAAGCAGATACGCAGTATTTT.